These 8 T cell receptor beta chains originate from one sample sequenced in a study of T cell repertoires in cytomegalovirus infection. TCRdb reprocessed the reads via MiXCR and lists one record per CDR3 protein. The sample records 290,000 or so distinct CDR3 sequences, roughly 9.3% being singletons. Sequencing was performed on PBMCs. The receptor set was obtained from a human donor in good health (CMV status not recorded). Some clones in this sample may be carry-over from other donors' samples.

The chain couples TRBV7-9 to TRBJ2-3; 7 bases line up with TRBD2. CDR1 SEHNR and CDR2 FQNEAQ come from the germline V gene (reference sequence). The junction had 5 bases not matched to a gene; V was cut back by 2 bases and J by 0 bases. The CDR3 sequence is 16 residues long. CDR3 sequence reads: CASSLLGGGSTDTQYF. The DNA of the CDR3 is TGTGCCAGCAGCTTACTTGGCGGGGGAAGCACAGATACGCAGTATTTT.

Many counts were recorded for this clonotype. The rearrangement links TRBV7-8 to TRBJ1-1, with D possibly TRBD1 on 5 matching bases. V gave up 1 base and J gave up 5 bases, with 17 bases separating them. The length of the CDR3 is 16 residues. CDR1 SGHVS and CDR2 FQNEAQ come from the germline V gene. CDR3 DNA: TGTGCCAGCAGCTTAGGTTGGCGGTTTGCAGGGACTGAAGCTTTCTTT. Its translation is CASSLGWRFAGTEAFF.

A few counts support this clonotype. The CDR3: CASSHRRDTQYF. The DNA for the CDR3 is TGTGCCAGCAGCCACAGAAGAGATACGCAGTATTTT. V usage is TRBV7-6 and J usage is TRBJ2-3; no firm D call. The CDR3 has 12 amino acids. Germline CDR1 reads SGHVS; CDR2 reads FNYEAQ. Trimming stripped 5 bases from V and 5 bases from J, with 8 bases between.

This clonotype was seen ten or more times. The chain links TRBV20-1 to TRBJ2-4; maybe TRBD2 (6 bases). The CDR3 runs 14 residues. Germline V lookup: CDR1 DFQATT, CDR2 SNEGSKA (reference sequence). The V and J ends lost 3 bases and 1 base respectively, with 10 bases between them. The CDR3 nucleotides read TGCAGTGCTAGGGGTGCGGGGGCCAAAAACATTCAGTACTTC. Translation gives CSARGAGAKNIQYF.

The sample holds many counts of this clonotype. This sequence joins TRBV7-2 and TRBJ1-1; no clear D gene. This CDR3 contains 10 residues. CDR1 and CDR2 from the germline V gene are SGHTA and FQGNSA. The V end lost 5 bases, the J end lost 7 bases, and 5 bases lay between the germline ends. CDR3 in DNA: TGTGCCAGCAGCACGTTTGAAGCTTTCTTT. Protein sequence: CASSTFEAFF.

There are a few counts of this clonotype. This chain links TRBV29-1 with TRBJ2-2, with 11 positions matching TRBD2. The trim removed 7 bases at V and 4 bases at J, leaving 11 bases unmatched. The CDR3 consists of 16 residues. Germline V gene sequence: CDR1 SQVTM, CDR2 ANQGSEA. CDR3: CSGRLAGLGSTGELFF. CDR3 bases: TGCAGCGGACGACTAGCGGGATTAGGGAGCACCGGGGAGCTGTTTTTT.

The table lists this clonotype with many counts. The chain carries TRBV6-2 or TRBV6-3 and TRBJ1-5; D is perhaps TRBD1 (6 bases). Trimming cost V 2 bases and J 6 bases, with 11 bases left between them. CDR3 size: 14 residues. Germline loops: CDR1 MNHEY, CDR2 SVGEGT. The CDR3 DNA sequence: TGTGCCAGCAGTTACGGGGGGCGAAGTCAGCCCCAGCATTTT. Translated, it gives CASSYGGRSQPQHF.

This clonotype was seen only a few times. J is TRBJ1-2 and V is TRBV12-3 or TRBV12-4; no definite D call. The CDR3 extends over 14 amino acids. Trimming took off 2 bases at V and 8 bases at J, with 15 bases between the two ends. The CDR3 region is CASSLRTLTLGYTF. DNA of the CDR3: TGTGCCAGCAGTTTAAGGACTCTAACCCTCGGCTACACCTTC.